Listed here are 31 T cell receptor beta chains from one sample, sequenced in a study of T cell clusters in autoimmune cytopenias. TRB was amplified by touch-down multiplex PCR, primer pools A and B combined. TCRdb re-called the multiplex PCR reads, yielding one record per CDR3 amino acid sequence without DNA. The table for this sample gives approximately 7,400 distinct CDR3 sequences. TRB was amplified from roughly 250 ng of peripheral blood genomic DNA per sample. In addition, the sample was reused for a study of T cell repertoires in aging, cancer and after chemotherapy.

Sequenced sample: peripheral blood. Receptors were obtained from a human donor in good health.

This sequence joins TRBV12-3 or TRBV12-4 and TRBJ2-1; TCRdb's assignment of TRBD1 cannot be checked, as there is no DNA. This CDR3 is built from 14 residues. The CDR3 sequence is CASSGGTGYNEQFF.

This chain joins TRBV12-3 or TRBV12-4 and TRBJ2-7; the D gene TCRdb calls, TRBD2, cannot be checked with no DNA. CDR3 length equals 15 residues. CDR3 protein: CASRPPGLAGYEQYF.

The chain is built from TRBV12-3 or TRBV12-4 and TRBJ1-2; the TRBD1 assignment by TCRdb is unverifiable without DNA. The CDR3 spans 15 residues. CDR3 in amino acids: CASSLGSTGARGYTF.

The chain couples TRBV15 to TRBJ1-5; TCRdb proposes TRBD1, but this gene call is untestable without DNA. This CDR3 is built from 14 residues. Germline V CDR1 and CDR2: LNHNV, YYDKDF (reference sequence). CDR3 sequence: CATSMDRSNQPQHF.

The CDR3: CAWSISGTSYEQYF. The chain joins TRBV30 to TRBJ2-7; TCRdb names TRBD2, which stays unverified in the absence of DNA. CDR1 and CDR2 from the germline V gene are GTSNPN and SVGIG (reference sequence). The length of the CDR3 is 14 residues.

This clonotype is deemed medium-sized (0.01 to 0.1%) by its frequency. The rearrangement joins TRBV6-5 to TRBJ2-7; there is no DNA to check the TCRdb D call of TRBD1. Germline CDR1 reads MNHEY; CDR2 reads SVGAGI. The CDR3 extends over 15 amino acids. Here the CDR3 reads CASSYMGTGNQEQYF.

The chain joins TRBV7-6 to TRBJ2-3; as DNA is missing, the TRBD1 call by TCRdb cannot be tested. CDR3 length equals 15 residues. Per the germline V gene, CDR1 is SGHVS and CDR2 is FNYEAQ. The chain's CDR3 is CASSLAVGRADTQYF.

The CDR3: CARSLKGGLKCSYEQYF. This chain joins TRBV5-3 and TRBJ2-7; the D call of TRBD1 rests on TCRdb alone, since no DNA is present to check it. TRBV5-3 is flagged as an ORF with uncertain function. The CDR3 consists of 17 residues.

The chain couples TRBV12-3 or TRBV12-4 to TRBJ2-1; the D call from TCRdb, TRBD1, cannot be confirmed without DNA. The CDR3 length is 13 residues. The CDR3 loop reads CASSGQGGNEQFF.

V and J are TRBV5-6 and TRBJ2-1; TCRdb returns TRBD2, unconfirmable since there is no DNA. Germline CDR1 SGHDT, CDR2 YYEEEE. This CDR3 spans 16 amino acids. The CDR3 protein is CASSLMDSLGKNEQFF.

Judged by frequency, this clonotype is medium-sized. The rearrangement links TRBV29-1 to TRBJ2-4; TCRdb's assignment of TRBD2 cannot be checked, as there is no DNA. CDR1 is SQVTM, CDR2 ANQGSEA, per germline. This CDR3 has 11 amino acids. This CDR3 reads CSVGEANIQYF.

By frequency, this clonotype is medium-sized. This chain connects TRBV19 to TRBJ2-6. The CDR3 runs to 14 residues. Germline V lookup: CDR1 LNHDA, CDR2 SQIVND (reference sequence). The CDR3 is CASSGSAGANVLTF.

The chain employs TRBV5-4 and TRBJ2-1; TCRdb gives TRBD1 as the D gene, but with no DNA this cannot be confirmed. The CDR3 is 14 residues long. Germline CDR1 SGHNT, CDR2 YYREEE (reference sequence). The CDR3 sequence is CASSSKGGRNEQFF.

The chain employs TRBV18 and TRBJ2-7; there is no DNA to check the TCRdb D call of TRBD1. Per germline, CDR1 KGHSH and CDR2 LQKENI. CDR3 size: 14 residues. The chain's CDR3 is CASSHGQGGNEQYF.

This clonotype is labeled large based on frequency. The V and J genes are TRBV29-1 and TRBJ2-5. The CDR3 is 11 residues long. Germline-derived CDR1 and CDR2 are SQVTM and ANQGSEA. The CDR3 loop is CSAGGQETQYF.

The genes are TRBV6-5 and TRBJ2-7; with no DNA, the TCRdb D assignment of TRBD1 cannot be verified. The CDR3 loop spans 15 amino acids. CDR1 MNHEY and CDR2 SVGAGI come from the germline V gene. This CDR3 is CASSEVRGARVEQYF.

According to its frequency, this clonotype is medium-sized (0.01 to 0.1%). This CDR3 is CSVGLRGLAGKNIQYF. The rearrangement uses TRBV29-1 and TRBJ2-4; the D call from TCRdb, TRBD2, cannot be confirmed without DNA. This CDR3 region has 16 residues. Germline V gene data show CDR1 as SQVTM and CDR2 as ANQGSEA.

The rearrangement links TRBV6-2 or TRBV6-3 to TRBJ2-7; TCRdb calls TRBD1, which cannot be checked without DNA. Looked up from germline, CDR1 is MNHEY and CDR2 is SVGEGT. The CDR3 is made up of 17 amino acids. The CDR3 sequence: CASSYTEQGARVREQYF.

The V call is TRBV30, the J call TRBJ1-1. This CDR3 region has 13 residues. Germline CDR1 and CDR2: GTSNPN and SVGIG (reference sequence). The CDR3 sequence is CAWSVRQDTEAFF.

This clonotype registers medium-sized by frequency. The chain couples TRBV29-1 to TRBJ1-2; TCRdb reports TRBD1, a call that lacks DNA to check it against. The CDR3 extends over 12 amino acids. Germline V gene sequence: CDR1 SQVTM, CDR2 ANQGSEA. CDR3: CSVGDRLDGYTF.

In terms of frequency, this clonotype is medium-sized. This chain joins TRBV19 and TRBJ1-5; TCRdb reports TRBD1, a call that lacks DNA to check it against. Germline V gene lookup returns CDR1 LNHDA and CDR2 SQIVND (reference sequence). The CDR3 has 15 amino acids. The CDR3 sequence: CASSIQGTNNQPQHF.

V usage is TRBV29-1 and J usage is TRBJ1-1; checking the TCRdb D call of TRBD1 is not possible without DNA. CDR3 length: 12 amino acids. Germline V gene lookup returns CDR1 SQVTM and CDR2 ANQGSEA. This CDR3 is CSVEDLARRAFF.

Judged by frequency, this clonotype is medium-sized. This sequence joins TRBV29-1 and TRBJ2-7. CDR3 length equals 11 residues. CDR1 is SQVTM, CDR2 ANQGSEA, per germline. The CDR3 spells CSVLKEYEQYF.

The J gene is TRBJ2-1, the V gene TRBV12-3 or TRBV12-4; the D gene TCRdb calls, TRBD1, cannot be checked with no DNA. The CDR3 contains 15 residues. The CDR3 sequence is CASSTDRVLYNEQFF.

The CDR3 region is CASSSYRGGYTF. The genes are TRBV6-5 and TRBJ1-2; TCRdb lists TRBD1, though no DNA is available to test this call. Germline-derived CDR1 and CDR2 are MNHEY and SVGAGI. The CDR3 is 12 amino acids.

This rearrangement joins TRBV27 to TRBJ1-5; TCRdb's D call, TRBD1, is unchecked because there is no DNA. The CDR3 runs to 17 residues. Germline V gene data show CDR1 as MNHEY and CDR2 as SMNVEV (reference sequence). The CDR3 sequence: CASSLRQGVISNQPQHF.

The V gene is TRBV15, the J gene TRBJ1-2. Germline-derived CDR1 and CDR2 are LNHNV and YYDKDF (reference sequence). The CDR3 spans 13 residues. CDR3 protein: CATSRGLQGGYTF.

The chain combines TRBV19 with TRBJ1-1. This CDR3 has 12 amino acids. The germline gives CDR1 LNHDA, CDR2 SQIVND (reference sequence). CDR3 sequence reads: CASMGWNTEAFF.

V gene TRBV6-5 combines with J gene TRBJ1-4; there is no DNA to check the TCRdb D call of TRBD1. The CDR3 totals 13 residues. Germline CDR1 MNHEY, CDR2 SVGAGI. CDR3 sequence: CATADRPNEKLFF.

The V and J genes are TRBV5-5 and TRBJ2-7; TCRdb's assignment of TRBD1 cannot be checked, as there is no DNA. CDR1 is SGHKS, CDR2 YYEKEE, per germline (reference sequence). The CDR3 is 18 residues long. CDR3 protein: CASSSPRTGEKAFYEQYF.

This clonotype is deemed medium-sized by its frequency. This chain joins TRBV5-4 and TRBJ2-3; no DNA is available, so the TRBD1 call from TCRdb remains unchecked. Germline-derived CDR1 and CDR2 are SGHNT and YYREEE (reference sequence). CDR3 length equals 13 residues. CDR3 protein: CASSLTGSDTQYF.